The T cell receptor (beta chain) under discussion was sequenced for a study of cytotoxic CD8 clonotypes in ibrutinib-treated CLL. Study-level information: Among responders, roughly 24 were partial and 2 complete; after median roughly 70 months, about 15 stayed remitted and 12 progressed. A median approximately 12 months of treatment, range 6 to 36, preceded the collection of response samples. Overall study findings and caveats: Clonality increased at ibrutinib response, then returned toward baseline at progression. The public clonotypes identified were infrequent and showed contraction or stability on treatment.

This CDR3 is 15 amino acids long. V was trimmed by 4 bases and J by 2 bases, leaving 16 bases between them. Germline V gene lookup returns CDR1 SGHNT and CDR2 YYREEE (reference sequence). Clones were sequenced by immunoSEQ multiplex PCR, and TCRdb holds only the in-frame ones, with some missing. The data contain approximately 84,000 clones, around 75% of them singletons. As to this clone: Antigen: not known.

The sequencing here drew on PBMCs, taken after 12 months of ibrutinib treatment. The clonotype was recovered from a human donor with chronic lymphocytic leukemia. The chain couples TRBV5-4 to TRBJ2-7; D perhaps matches TRBD1 (7 bases). The CDR3 DNA reads TGTGCCAGCAGCCCAGGCGGGACAGCCACCTACGAGCAGTACTTC. Its translation: CASSPGGTATYEQYF. Full variable domain (outside the CDR3, taken from reference TRBV5-4 and TRBJ2-7): ETGVTQSPTHLIKTRGQQVTLRCSSQSGHNTVSWYQQALGQGPQFIFQYYREEENGRGNFPPRFSGLQFPNYSSELNVNALELDDSALYLCASSPGGTATYEQYFGPGTRLTVT.